This TCR beta chain is from a study of blood T cell repertoires in COVID-19. Study-level information: COVID-19 samples collected from the United States, Italy and Spain covered acute and convalescent phases. The analysed material was cDNA or gDNA that came from T cells, B-cell-depleted T cells, or PBMCs.

The CDR3 consists of 14 residues. Between the trimmed V and J ends, which lost 8 bases and 10 bases, there was a span of 23 bases. Germline V gives CDR1 SNHLY, CDR2 FYNNEI. As handled by the study authors: Amplification of reference gene primers provided the estimated nucleated cell counts. Sequencing was performed with immunoSEQ multiplex PCR; in TCRdb, only in-frame clones are kept and a portion is missing. V and J calls and clone size are as listed in that table; D and trimming were resolved from the DNA. The sample shows approximately 94,000 clones, approximately 86% of them seen only once. This clone appeared a single time.

Sequences were obtained from peripheral blood. V gene TRBV2 combines with J gene TRBJ1-1, with a weak D call TRBD1 (5 bases). This TCR was sampled from a woman aged 70 to 79 with acute or convalescent COVID-19. CDR3: CASGHVYEPGGAFF. CDR3 nucleotide sequence: TGTGCCAGCGGTCACGTTTATGAGCCCGGGGGAGCTTTCTTT.